This TCR beta chain was sequenced for a study of T cells in Graves' hyperthyroidism and ophthalmopathy. TCR beta CDR3 regions were amplified from RNA. First-round RT-PCR with HTBI primers amplified the TCR CDR3 region. TCRdb re-derived calls from the multiplex PCR reads in MiXCR, one entry per CDR3 protein. The sample includes fewer than 200,000 distinct CDR3 sequences, less than 10% of them seen just once. This clonotype was counted many times. The source of this sequence is a woman between 18 and 29 years old with Graves' hyperthyroidism that later progressed to Graves' ophthalmopathy. The sequencing sample was made of blood.

CDR3 protein: CASSLTSDYTGELFF. CDR3 in DNA: TGCGCCAGCAGTTTGACTAGCGATTACACCGGGGAGCTGTTTTTT. V usage is TRBV5-1 and J usage is TRBJ2-2; 8 bases fit TRBD2. This CDR3 spans 15 amino acids. Germline CDR1 reads SGHRS; CDR2 reads YFSETQ. The V gene end was trimmed by 5 bases and the J gene end by 3 bases; junction bases not matched to a gene: 6.